These 21 T cell receptor beta chains originate from one sample sequenced in a study of T-cell memory formation after mild COVID-19 (dated by TCRdb to 2020 to 2022). The library came from 5' RACE. Data came from an Illumina NovaSeq 6000. Using fastp trimming at Q25 and MiXCR clonotype assembly, TCRdb reanalyzed the public sequencing data and kept in-frame beta chains. One record per CDR3 amino acid sequence lists the most common genes and DNA. This sample holds about 260,000 distinct CDR3 sequences; 16% were observed only once. The ten largest account for more than 20% of the sample. Sequencing used PBMCs or a T cell subset sorted from them (not recorded which). These receptors all come from a man between 18 and 29 years old who had mild COVID-19 (a few samples of this study predate the infection). The sample titles of this study are shuffled in the database, so cell type and time point are left out; the donor was told from shared clones.

This rearrangement joins TRBV2 to TRBJ1-1; a possible D gene is TRBD1 (6 bases). This CDR3 contains 13 residues. V was pared by 8 bases and J by 0 bases, with 10 bases between. Germline assignment: CDR1 SNHLY and CDR2 FYNNEI. CDR3 nucleotide sequence: TGTGCCAGCGGTACAGGGTTGAACACTGAAGCTTTCTTT. Protein sequence: CASGTGLNTEAFF.

This clonotype showed up just a few times. The chain carries TRBV5-8 and TRBJ2-4, with D possibly being TRBD1 (6 bases). This CDR3 is built from 15 residues. Deletions cut 4 bases from V and 0 bases from J, with 11 bases between. In germline, CDR1 is SGHTS, CDR2 YDEGEE. CDR3 amino acids: CASSHQGLAKNIQYF. Here the CDR3 DNA reads TGTGCCAGCAGCCATCAGGGGTTAGCCAAAAACATTCAGTACTTC.

The chain is built from TRBV24-1 and TRBJ2-2, with TRBD1 matching over 8 bases. With V trimmed by 3 bases and J by 5 bases, 4 bases remained unmatched. The CDR3 has 15 residues. Germline CDR1 is KGHDR and CDR2 is SFDVKD. The CDR3 reads CATSDPGQVTGELFF. CDR3 sequence (DNA): TGTGCCACCAGTGATCCGGGACAGGTGACCGGGGAGCTGTTTTTT.

The chain has TRBV4-1 and TRBJ2-3; D may be TRBD2 (6 bases). The CDR3 loop spans 17 amino acids. From germline, CDR1 is MGHRA and CDR2 YSYEKL. V gave up 6 bases and J gave up 0 bases, with 19 bases separating them. In DNA, the CDR3 is TGCGCCAGCAGTCACCCTGGCGGGGAGCCCAGCACAGATACGCAGTATTTT. Amino acid sequence: CASSHPGGEPSTDTQYF.

This clonotype was seen only a few times. This chain joins TRBV20-1 and TRBJ2-6; TRBD1 might be the D (5 bases). The CDR3 covers 18 residues. V was cut by 2 bases and J by 4 bases, with 21 bases left in between. The germline V gene encodes CDR1 DFQATT and CDR2 SNEGSKA (reference sequence). CDR3 sequence: CSARSAGLFLSGANVLTF. The CDR3 DNA follows: TGCAGTGCTAGATCGGCAGGGTTATTCCTAAGCGGGGCCAACGTCCTGACTTTC.

This clonotype was found a few times. The rearrangement uses TRBV6-2 or TRBV6-3 and TRBJ2-5; D gene unclear. The CDR3 has 11 residues. Between the trimmed V and J ends, which lost 2 bases and 9 bases, there was a span of 7 bases. Per germline, CDR1 MNHEY and CDR2 SVGEGT. CDR3 residues: CASSYPGAQYF. DNA for the CDR3: TGTGCCAGCAGTTACCCTGGGGCCCAGTACTTC.

This chain links TRBV15 with TRBJ2-5; TRBD2 matches at 8 bases. This CDR3 is 17 amino acids long. J lost 5 bases, V lost 1 base, and 12 bases had no gene match. Germline CDR1 is LNHNV and CDR2 is YYDKDF (reference sequence). CDR3: CATSRVTLTERGETQYF. The CDR3 DNA sequence: TGTGCCACCAGCAGAGTCACCCTTACTGAGCGGGGGGAGACCCAGTACTTC.

The chain joins TRBV20-1 to TRBJ2-1; D uncertain. The CDR3 has 10 amino acids. Germline V gene lookup returns CDR1 DFQATT and CDR2 SNEGSKA (reference sequence). The germline V and J ends were trimmed by 6 bases and 4 bases, with 4 bases remaining between them. The DNA for the CDR3 is TGCAGTGCCGGTTACAATGAGCAGTTCTTC. It codes for CSAGYNEQFF.

This clonotype appeared a few times. V is TRBV5-1 and J is TRBJ1-2; no reliable D call. V lost 1 base to trimming and J lost 4 bases, with 11 bases between them. This CDR3 has 14 residues. Germline loops: CDR1 SGHRS, CDR2 YFSETQ. CDR3 region: CASSLSGRTYGYTF. Written as DNA, the CDR3 is TGCGCCAGCAGCTTGTCTGGACGGACCTATGGCTACACCTTC.

This clonotype occurred many times. The chain combines TRBV11-3 with TRBJ2-1, with D perhaps TRBD2 (7 bases). V gave up 5 bases and J gave up 5 bases, with 16 bases separating them. Looked up from germline, CDR1 is SGHNT and CDR2 is YENEEA. CDR3 size: 15 residues. The CDR3 sequence is CASSRAGGANNEQFF. In DNA form, the CDR3 reads TGTGCCAGCAGCCGAGCTGGGGGGGCAAACAATGAGCAGTTCTTC.

Only a few counts were recorded for this clonotype. J is TRBJ1-1 and V is TRBV5-1; D is undetermined. V lost 8 bases to trimming and J lost 0 bases, with 14 bases between them. This CDR3 has 14 residues. The germline gives CDR1 SGHRS, CDR2 YFSETQ. The CDR3 is CARGGRLMNTEAFF. CDR3 DNA: TGCGCCAGGGGAGGTAGGTTGATGAACACTGAAGCTTTCTTT.

The V gene is TRBV28, the J gene TRBJ2-1; 7 bases align to TRBD2. CDR3 length: 15 residues. Germline CDR1 reads MDHEN; CDR2 reads SYDVKM. J was trimmed by 0 bases and V by 5 bases; bases with no gene match: 4. The CDR3 loop reads CASSRGGGSYNEQFF. The CDR3 DNA reads as TGTGCCAGCAGTCGGGGCGGGGGCTCCTACAATGAGCAGTTCTTC. The variable domain in full, completed from reference TRBV28 and TRBJ2-1, reads DVKVTQSSRYLVKRTGEKVFLECVQDMDHENMFWYRQDPGLGLRLIYFSYDVKMKEKGDIPEGYSVSREKKERFSLILESASTNQTSMYLCASSRGGGSYNEQFFGPGTRLTVL.

This clonotype appeared a few times. The J gene is TRBJ1-1, the V gene TRBV11-2, with D perhaps matching TRBD1 (6 bases). V lost 1 base, J lost 1 base, and 13 bases lay in between. The CDR3 has 16 amino acids. Looked up from germline, CDR1 is SGHAT and CDR2 is FQNNGV. Here the CDR3 DNA reads TGTGCCAGCAGCTTAGTAGGGGGGTCGAGGAACACTGAAGCTTTCTTT. Its protein is CASSLVGGSRNTEAFF.

This clonotype was picked up many times. V and J are TRBV6-2 or TRBV6-3 and TRBJ2-1; D is possibly TRBD1 (5 bases). CDR3 length: 14 residues. CDR1 is MNHEY, CDR2 SVGEGT, per germline. V was pared by 6 bases and J by 5 bases, with 14 bases between. The CDR3: CASSPSGHNNEQFF. CDR3 sequence (DNA): TGTGCCAGCAGCCCTTCCGGACACAACAATGAGCAGTTCTTC.

The chain uses TRBV7-6 and TRBJ1-6; D is unresolved. Trimming left V 6 bases short and J 6 bases short, with 15 bases between. This CDR3 comprises 15 residues. From germline, CDR1 is SGHVS and CDR2 FNYEAQ. CDR3 loop: CASRSRLDFNSPLHF. The CDR3 region has the DNA TGTGCCAGCAGATCTAGGCTGGATTTTAATTCACCCCTCCACTTT.

This chain uses TRBV11-2 with TRBJ2-6; the D gene is possibly TRBD2 (5 bases). Germline V CDR1 and CDR2: SGHAT, FQNNGV. CDR3 length: 15 amino acids. Trimming left V 3 bases short and J 1 base short, with 7 bases between. CDR3 coding DNA: TGTGCCAGCAGCTTTGGGGAGTCTGGGGCCAACGTCCTGACTTTC. It translates to CASSFGESGANVLTF.

The V and J genes are TRBV5-5 and TRBJ2-2; 9 bases agree with TRBD1. The CDR3 is 19 residues long. Germline lookup yields CDR1 SGHKS and CDR2 YYEKEE (reference sequence). V was pared by 0 bases and J by 3 bases, with 12 bases of the junction left unmatched. In DNA, the CDR3 is TGTGCCAGCAGCTTGGGCAAGGGACAGGGCGGTTTATACACCGGGGAGCTGTTTTTT. It encodes CASSLGKGQGGLYTGELFF.

Worth noting for this clonotype: The junction and the germline gene differ at one end; a read error may be behind it. CDR3: CASSEKIF. The CDR3 DNA is TGTGCCAGCAGTGAAAAAATCTTC. V is TRBV6-1 and J is TRBJ2-7; no clear D. The CDR3 covers 8 residues. Per germline, CDR1 MNHNS and CDR2 SASEGT.

V and J are TRBV7-9 and TRBJ2-3, with D tentatively TRBD2 (6 bases). Trimming removed 2 bases at V and 4 bases at J, with 10 bases between. Germline CDR1 SEHNR, CDR2 FQNEAQ (reference sequence). The CDR3 is 14 residues long. Written as DNA, the CDR3 is TGTGCCAGCAGCTTATTCGGGGGATCAGATACGCAGTATTTT. It specifies CASSLFGGSDTQYF. Full variable domain (outside the CDR3, taken from reference TRBV7-9 and TRBJ2-3): DTGVSQNPRHKITKRGQNVTFRCDPISEHNRLYWYRQTLGQGPEFLTYFQNEAQLEKSRLLSDRFSAERPKGSFSTLEIQRTEQGDSAMYLCASSLFGGSDTQYFGPGTRLTVL.

This clonotype occurred a few times. The V and J genes are TRBV20-1 and TRBJ1-4; D is unresolved. The CDR3 runs to 12 residues. Per germline, CDR1 DFQATT and CDR2 SNEGSKA (reference sequence). V gave up 3 bases and J gave up 0 bases, with 2 bases separating them. CDR3 region: CSASATNEKLFF. Written as DNA, the CDR3 is TGCAGTGCTAGTGCAACTAATGAAAAACTGTTTTTT.

The rearrangement links TRBV5-1 to TRBJ2-3; D unclear. Per germline, CDR1 SGHRS and CDR2 YFSETQ. V was pared by 0 bases and J by 4 bases, with 9 bases between. The length of the CDR3 is 14 residues. The CDR3 DNA sequence: TGCGCCAGCAGCTTGGGAGGAACTGCAGATACGCAGTATTTT. As protein: CASSLGGTADTQYF.